Below are 16 T cell receptor beta chains sequenced from a single sample in a study of blood T cell repertoires in COVID-19. Clones were read by immunoSEQ multiplex PCR, and TCRdb kept only the in-frame ones, dropping some. Of around 250,000 clones in the sample, approximately 85% are singletons; the top ten hold approximately 2%. The sample comprised PBMCs or T cells enriched from blood (not recorded which). These receptors originate from a woman aged 45-65 years who had recovered from COVID-19.

This clone has a single count. V gene TRBV5-1 combines with J gene TRBJ2-1; maybe TRBD2 (5 bases). Per the germline V gene, CDR1 is SGHRS and CDR2 is YFSETQ. The CDR3 has 15 residues. V shed 5 bases and J shed 7 bases, with 19 bases lying between them. The DNA for the CDR3 is TGCGCCAGCAGTCCCGACATAACCCGAGGGAATGAGCAGTTCTTC. Its protein product is CASSPDITRGNEQFF. The full variable domain, its missing parts supplied by reference TRBV5-1 and TRBJ2-1, is KAGVTQTPRYLIKTRGQQVTLSCSPISGHRSVSWYQQTPGQGLQFLFEYFSETQRNKGNFPGRFSGRQFSNSRSEMNVSTLELGDSALYLCASSPDITRGNEQFFGPGTRLTVL.

This clone has only one observation. The CDR3: CASSYSRGEDEAFF. The CDR3 DNA reads TGTGCCAGCAGTTACTCGCGGGGGGAGGATGAAGCTTTCTTT. This rearrangement joins TRBV6-5 to TRBJ1-1; the D gene is possibly TRBD1 (5 bases). Germline CDR1 reads MNHEY; CDR2 reads SVGAGI. This CDR3 is built from 14 residues. Trimming stripped 0 bases from V and 7 bases from J, with 12 bases between.

In its sample, this clone was seen once. This chain uses TRBV2 with TRBJ1-2; D unresolved. Trimming cost V 3 bases and J 1 base, with 6 bases left between them. This CDR3 region has 13 residues. Germline CDR1 SNHLY, CDR2 FYNNEI. This CDR3 reads CASSDPYNYGYTF. For the CDR3, the DNA is TGTGCCAGCAGTGATCCCTATAACTATGGCTACACCTTC. The full variable domain, in which reference TRBV2 and TRBJ1-2 provide the parts outside the CDR3, is EPEVTQTPSHQVTQMGQEVILRCVPISNHLYFYWYRQILGQKVEFLVSFYNNEISEKSEIFDDQFSVERPDGSNFTLKIRSTKLEDSAMYFCASSDPYNYGYTFGSGTRLTVV.

The chain combines TRBV18 with TRBJ2-7; 7 nucleotides align to TRBD1. The CDR3 runs to 14 residues. Germline-derived CDR1 and CDR2 are KGHSH and LQKENI. The J segment lost 5 bases and the V segment lost 5 bases, leaving 9 bases of the junction unmatched. The CDR3 DNA follows: TGTGCCAGCTCAGCGATAGGGGGCAACGACGAGCAGTACTTC. The encoded protein is CASSAIGGNDEQYF. Complete variable domain (other parts from reference TRBV18 and TRBJ2-7): NAGVMQNPRHLVRRRGQEARLRCSPMKGHSHVYWYRQLPEEGLKFMVYLQKENIIDESGMPKERFSAEFPKEGPSILRIQQVVRGDSAAYFCASSAIGGNDEQYFGPGTRLTVT.

The V and J genes are TRBV27 and TRBJ2-7, with D tentatively TRBD1 (6 bases). CDR3 size: 12 residues. The V end lost 10 bases, the J end lost 3 bases, and 13 bases lay between the germline ends. CDR1 and CDR2 (germline): MNHEY, SMNVEV (reference sequence). The CDR3 loop is CATEDRNYEQYF. The DNA for the CDR3 is TGTGCCACCGAGGACAGAAACTACGAGCAGTACTTC.

CDR3 DNA: TGTGCCAGCTCACCCAGCAGGGCTCTAGAATCTGGAAACACCATATATTTT. Its translation is CASSPSRALESGNTIYF. J is TRBJ1-3 and V is TRBV18; tentatively, D is TRBD1 (5 bases). The CDR3 is made up of 17 amino acids. Germline loops: CDR1 KGHSH, CDR2 LQKENI. The ends were cut back, 3 bases at V and 1 base at J, with 16 bases in the middle.

The V and J genes are TRBV19 and TRBJ1-1; TRBD1 matches at 7 bases. The germline gives CDR1 LNHDA, CDR2 SQIVND (reference sequence). The V segment lost 5 bases and the J segment 3 bases; nucleotides outside the gene matches: 6. The CDR3 contains 14 residues. The CDR3 coding sequence is TGTGCCAGTAGTTTCGCAGGGGGGTACACTGAAGCTTTCTTT. Its translation is CASSFAGGYTEAFF.

The chain is built from TRBV7-2 and TRBJ1-4, with D tentatively TRBD1 (5 bases). The length of the CDR3 is 12 residues. Trimming pared 2 bases from V and 7 bases from J, leaving 5 bases between. From germline, CDR1 is SGHTA and CDR2 FQGNSA. This CDR3 reads CASSLQGEKLFF. CDR3 bases: TGTGCCAGCAGCTTACAGGGTGAAAAACTGTTTTTT.

The genes are TRBV5-1 and TRBJ1-4; D call uncertain. Germline V gene sequence: CDR1 SGHRS, CDR2 YFSETQ. CDR3 size: 14 residues. Trimming took 1 base from V and 5 from J, leaving 9 bases between them. CDR3 DNA: TGCGCCAGCAGCTTGACGGGAGCCAATGAAAAACTGTTTTTT. As protein: CASSLTGANEKLFF.

V gene TRBV6-5 combines with J gene TRBJ2-7; perhaps TRBD1 as D (5 bases). The CDR3 consists of 14 residues. V lost 8 bases and J lost 3, with 17 bases in between. Germline CDR1 is MNHEY and CDR2 is SVGAGI. The CDR3 DNA sequence: TGTGCCAGCCGGGTAGGCAGGGCAAACTACGAGCAGTACTTC. Translating gives CASRVGRANYEQYF.

This sequence joins TRBV18 and TRBJ1-3; weak D call: TRBD1 (5 bases). This CDR3 is 14 amino acids long. Trimming took 4 bases from V and 0 from J, leaving 7 bases between them. The germline CDR1 and CDR2 sequences are KGHSH and LQKENI. CDR3 DNA: TGTGCCAGCTCACTACAGGTCTCTGGAAACACCATATATTTT. Encoded protein: CASSLQVSGNTIYF.

CDR3 sequence (DNA): TGTGCCAGCAGCGTAGACAGCTTAGCTAACTATGGCTACACCTTC. Translation: CASSVDSLANYGYTF. This chain connects TRBV9 to TRBJ1-2, with D uncertain. The CDR3 runs to 15 residues. Germline V gene lookup returns CDR1 SGDLS and CDR2 YYNGEE. V gave up 0 bases and J gave up 0 bases, with 9 bases separating them.

The CDR3 reads CASSLATGGKEQYF. The CDR3 region has the DNA TGTGCCAGCAGCTTAGCGACAGGGGGCAAAGAGCAGTACTTC. The chain combines TRBV11-2 with TRBJ2-7; 10 bases line up with TRBD1. Germline CDR1 and CDR2: SGHAT and FQNNGV. The CDR3 runs 14 residues. V shed 1 base and J 7 bases; nucleotides not matched to a gene: 4.

DNA of the CDR3: TGTGCCAGCAGCCCCGCGGGGTCCGATTTAAATGAGCAGTTCTTC. Its protein product is CASSPAGSDLNEQFF. V gene TRBV7-2 combines with J gene TRBJ2-1, with D possibly TRBD2 on 6 matching bases. Germline V CDR1 and CDR2: SGHTA, FQGNSA. The CDR3 covers 15 residues. Between the trimmed V and J ends, which lost 5 bases and 7 bases, there was a span of 18 bases.

The chain joins TRBV10-1 to TRBJ2-2; 7 bases align to TRBD2. Germline CDR1 reads WNHNN; CDR2 reads SYGVQD (reference sequence). V trimming: 0 bases; J trimming: 2 bases; junction bases outside the gene matches: 3. CDR3 length equals 16 residues. CDR3 nucleotide sequence: TGCGCCAGCAGTGAGTCTGGCGGGGGAAACACCGGGGAGCTGTTTTTT. Residues: CASSESGGGNTGELFF.

The chain has TRBV7-9 and TRBJ2-1; 10 bases are a match to TRBD1. The CDR3 sequence is 17 residues long. Germline lookup yields CDR1 SEHNR and CDR2 FQNEAQ (reference sequence). V shed 4 bases and J 3 bases; nucleotides not matched to a gene: 9. The CDR3: CASSSTGGQGVYNEQFF. In nucleotides, the CDR3 is TGTGCCAGCAGCTCAACCGGCGGACAGGGGGTCTACAATGAGCAGTTCTTC.